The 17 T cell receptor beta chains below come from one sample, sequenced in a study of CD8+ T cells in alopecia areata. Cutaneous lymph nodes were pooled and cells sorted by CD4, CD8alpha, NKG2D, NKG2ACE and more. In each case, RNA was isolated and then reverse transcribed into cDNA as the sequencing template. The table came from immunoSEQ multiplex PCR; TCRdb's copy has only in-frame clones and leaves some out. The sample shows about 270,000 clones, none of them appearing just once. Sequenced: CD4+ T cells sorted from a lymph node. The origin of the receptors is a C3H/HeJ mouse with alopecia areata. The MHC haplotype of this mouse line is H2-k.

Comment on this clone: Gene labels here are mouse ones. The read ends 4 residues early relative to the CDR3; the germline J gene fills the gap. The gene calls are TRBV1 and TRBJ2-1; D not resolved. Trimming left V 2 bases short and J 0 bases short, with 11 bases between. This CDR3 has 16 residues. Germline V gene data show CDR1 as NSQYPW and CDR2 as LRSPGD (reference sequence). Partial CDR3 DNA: TGCACCTGCAGTGCAAAGACAACAATTAACTATGCT. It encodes CTCSAKTTINYA. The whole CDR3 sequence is CTCSAKTTINYAEQFF.

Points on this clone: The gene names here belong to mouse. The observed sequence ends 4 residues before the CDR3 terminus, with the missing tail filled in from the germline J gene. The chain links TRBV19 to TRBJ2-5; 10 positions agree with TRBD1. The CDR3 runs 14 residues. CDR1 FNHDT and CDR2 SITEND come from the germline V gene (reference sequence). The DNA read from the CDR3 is TGTGCCAGCAGTATTTGGACAGGGGGAGAC. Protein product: CASSIWTGGD. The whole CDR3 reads CASSIWTGGDTQYF. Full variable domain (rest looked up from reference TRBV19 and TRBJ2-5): GGIITQTPKFLIGQEGQKLTLKCQQNFNHDTMYWYRQDSGKGLRLIYYSITENDLQKGDLSEGYDASREKKSSFSLTVTSAQKNEMAVFLCASSIWTGGDTQYFGPGTRLLVL.

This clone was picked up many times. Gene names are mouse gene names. The DNA read from the CDR3 is TGCACCTGCAGTGCAGCTTCAGGGGGCTAT. This encodes CTCSAASGGY. The CDR3 in its entirety is CTCSAASGGYEQYF. The chain combines TRBV1 with TRBJ2-7, with 7 bases identical to TRBD1. Read sequence stops 4 residues before the CDR3 end, and the germline J gene provides the missing end. The germline CDR1 and CDR2 sequences are NSQYPW and LRSPGD (reference sequence). The CDR3 is 14 amino acids. The junction had 3 bases not matched to a gene; V was cut back by 1 base and J by 3 bases.

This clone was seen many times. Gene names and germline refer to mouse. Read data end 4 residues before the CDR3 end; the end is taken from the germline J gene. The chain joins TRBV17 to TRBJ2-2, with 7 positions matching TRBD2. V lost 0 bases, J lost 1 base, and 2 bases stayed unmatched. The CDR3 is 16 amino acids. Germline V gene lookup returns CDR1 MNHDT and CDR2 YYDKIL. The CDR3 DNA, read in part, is TGTGCTAGCAGTAGAGACGGGGGGGGAAACACCGGG. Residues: CASSRDGGGNTG. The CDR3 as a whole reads CASSRDGGGNTGQLYF. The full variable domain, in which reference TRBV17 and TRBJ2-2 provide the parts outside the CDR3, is DTTVKQNPRYKLARVGKPVNLICSQTMNHDTMYWYQKKPNQAPKLLLFYYDKILNREADTFEKFQSSRPNNSFCSLYIGSAGLEYSAMYLCASSRDGGGNTGQLYFGEGSKLTVL.

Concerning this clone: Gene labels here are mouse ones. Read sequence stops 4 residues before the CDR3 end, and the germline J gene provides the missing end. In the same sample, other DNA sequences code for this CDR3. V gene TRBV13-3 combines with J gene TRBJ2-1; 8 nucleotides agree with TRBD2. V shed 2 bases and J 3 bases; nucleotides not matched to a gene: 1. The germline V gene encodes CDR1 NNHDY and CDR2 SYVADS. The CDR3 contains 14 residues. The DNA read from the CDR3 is TGTGCCAGCAGTGAACTGGGGGTCTATGCT. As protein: CASSELGVYA. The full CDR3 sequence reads CASSELGVYAEQFF.

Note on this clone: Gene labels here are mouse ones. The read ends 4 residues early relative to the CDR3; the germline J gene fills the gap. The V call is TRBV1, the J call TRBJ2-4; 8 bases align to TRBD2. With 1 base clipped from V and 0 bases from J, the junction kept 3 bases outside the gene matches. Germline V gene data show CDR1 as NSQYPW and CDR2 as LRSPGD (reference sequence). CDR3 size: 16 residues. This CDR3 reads CTCSAANWGSQNTLYF. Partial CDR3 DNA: TGCACCTGCAGTGCAGCGAACTGGGGGAGTCAAAAC.

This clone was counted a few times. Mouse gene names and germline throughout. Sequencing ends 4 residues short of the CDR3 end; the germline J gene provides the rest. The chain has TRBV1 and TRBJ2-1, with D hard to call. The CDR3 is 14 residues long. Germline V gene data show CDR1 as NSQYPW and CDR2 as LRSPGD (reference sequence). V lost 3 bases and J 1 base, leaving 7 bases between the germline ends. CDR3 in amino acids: CTCSAKGNYAEQFF. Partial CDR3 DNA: TGCACCTGCAGTGCGAAAGGGAACTATGCT.

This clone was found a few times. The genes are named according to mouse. The sequenced CDR3 bases are TGTGCCAGCATTAGAGGTGCT. Encoded protein: CASIRGA. The complete CDR3 sequence is CASIRGAEQFF. The chain has TRBV19 and TRBJ2-1; D uncertain. The read ends 4 residues early relative to the CDR3; the germline J gene fills the gap. The germline V gene has CDR1 FNHDT and CDR2 SITEND (reference sequence). With 6 bases removed from V and 6 bases from J, the gap between germline ends came to 7 bases. The CDR3 is made up of 11 amino acids.

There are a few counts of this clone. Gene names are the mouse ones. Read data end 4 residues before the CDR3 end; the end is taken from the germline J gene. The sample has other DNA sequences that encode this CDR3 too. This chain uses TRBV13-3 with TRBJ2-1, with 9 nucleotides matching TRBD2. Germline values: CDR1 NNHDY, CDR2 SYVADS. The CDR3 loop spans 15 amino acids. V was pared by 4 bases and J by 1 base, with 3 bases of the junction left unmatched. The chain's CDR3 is CASSPDWGNYAEQFF. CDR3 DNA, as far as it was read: TGTGCCAGCAGTCCTGACTGGGGGAACTATGCT.

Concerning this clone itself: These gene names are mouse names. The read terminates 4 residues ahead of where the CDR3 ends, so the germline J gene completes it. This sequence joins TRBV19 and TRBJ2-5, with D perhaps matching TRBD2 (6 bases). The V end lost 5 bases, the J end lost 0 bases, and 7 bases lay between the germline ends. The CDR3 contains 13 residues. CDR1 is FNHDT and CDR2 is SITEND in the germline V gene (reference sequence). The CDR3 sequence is CASRDWNQDTQYF. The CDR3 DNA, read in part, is TGTGCCAGCAGAGACTGGAACCAAGAC.

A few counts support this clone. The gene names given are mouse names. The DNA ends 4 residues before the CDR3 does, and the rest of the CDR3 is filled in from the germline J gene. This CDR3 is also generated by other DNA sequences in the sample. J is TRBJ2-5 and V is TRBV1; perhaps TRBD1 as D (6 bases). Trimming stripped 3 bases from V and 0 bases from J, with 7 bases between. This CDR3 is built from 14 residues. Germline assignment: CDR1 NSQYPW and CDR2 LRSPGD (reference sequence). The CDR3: CTCSAQGNQDTQYF. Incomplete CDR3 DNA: TGCACCTGCAGTGCTCAGGGGAACCAAGAC.

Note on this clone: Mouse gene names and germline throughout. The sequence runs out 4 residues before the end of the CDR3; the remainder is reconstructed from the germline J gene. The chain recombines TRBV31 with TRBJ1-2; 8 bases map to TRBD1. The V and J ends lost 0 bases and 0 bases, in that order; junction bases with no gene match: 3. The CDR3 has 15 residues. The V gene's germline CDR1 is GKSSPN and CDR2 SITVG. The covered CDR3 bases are TGTGCCTGGAGTCTTGACAGGGGAACAAACTCC. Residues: CAWSLDRGTNS. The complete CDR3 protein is CAWSLDRGTNSDYTF.

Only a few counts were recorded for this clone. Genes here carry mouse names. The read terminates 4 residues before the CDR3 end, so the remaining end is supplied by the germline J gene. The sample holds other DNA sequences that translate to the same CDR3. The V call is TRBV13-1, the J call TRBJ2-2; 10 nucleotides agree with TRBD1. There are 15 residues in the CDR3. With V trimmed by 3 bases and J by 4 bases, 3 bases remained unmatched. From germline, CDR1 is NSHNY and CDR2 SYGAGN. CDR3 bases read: TGTGCCAGCAGTGGACAGGGGGCGGGCACCGGG. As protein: CASSGQGAGTG. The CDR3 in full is CASSGQGAGTGQLYF.

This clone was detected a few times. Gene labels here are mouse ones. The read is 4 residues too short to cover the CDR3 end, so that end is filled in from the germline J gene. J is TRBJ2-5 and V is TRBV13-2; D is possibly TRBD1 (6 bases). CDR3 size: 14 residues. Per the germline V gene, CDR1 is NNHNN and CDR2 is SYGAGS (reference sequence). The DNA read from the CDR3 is TGTGCCAGCGGTGATCTGGCAGGGGAGGAC. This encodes CASGDLAGED. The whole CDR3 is CASGDLAGEDTQYF.

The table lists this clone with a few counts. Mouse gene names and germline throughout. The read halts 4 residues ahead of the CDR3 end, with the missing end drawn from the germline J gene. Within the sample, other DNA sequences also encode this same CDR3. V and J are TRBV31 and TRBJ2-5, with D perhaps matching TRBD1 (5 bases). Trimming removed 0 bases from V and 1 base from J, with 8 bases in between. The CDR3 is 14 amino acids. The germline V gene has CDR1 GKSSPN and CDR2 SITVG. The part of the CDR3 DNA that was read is TGTGCCTGGAGTCTAGGAGGGGACCAAGAC. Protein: CAWSLGGDQD. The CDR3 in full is CAWSLGGDQDTQYF.

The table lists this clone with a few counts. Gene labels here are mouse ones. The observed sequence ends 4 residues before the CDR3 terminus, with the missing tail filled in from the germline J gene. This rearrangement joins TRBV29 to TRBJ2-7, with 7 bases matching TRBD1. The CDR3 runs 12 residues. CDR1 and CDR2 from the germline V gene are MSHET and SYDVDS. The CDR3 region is CASSYQGDEQYF. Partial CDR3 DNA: TGTGCTAGCAGTTATCAGGGGGAT.

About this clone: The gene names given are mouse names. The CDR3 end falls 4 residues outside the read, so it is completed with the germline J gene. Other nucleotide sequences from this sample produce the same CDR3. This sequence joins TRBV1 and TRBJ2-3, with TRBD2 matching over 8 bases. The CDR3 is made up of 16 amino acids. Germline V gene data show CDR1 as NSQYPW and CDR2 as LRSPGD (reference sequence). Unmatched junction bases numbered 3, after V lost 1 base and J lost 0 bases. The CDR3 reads CTCSAAGGPSAETLYF. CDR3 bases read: TGCACCTGCAGTGCAGCTGGGGGGCCTAGTGCAGAA. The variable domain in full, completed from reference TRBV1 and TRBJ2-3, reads VTLLEQNPRWRLVPRGQAVNLRCILKNSQYPWMSWYQQDLQKQLQWLFTLRSPGDKEVKSLPGADYLATRVTDTELRLQVANMSQGRTLYCTCSAAGGPSAETLYFGSGTRLTVL.